This TCR beta chain was sequenced during a study of blood T cells in healthy people across ages. Findings and caveats of the study: When set beside aged donors, long-lived donors presented more naive CD4+ cells and higher diversity.

J was trimmed by 2 bases and V by 3 bases; bases with no gene match: 3. The CDR3 has 15 residues. Germline V gene lookup returns CDR1 KGHDR and CDR2 SFDVKD. This clonotype turned up a few times. Its antigen is currently unknown. Alongside a J-beta primer mix, a sample-barcoded 5' primer served in a second PCR lasting roughly 7 to 11 cycles. Using its own MiXCR run on the 5' RACE reads, TCRdb lists one record per CDR3 protein. This sample carries 1.8 million or so distinct CDR3 sequences, about 39% of them seen once, and the ten largest clones take more than 20%. Sequenced material: blood. This TCR derives from a human donor in good health. The chain couples TRBV24-1 to TRBJ2-7; the match to TRBD1 covers 10 bases. The CDR3 bases are TGTGCCACCAGTGATCCGGGACAGGGGACCTACGAGCAGTACTTC. It translates to CATSDPGQGTYEQYF.